Sequencing of this TCR beta chain was carried out in a study of siplizumab effects on memory and regulatory T cells. The assay looked at some 9.8 x 10^4 TCR templates in each sample. This table comes from immunoSEQ multiplex PCR, and its TCRdb copy is limited to in-frame clones, with some not included. The sample gives some 96,000 clones, about 94% of which show up once; less than 1.5% is in the top ten. Germline V gives CDR1 SGHVS, CDR2 FQNEAQ. The V gene end was trimmed by 8 bases and the J gene end by 7 bases; junction bases not matched to a gene: 6. The CDR3 is 13 residues long. The chain is built from TRBV7-8 and TRBJ2-2; 8 nucleotides match TRBD1. The sample consisted of non-Treg CD4+ T cells sorted from blood. The clonotype comes from a human donor in good health. The CDR3 sequence: CASQTGVGGELFF. DNA of the CDR3: TGTGCCAGCCAGACAGGGGTTGGCGGGGAGCTGTTTTTT. The variable domain in full, completed from reference TRBV7-8 and TRBJ2-2, reads GAGVSQSPRYKVAKRGQDVALRCDPISGHVSLFWYQQALGQGPEFLTYFQNEAQLDKSGLPSDRFFAERPEGSVSTLKIQRTQQEDSAVYLCASQTGVGGELFFGEGSRLTVL.